A single sample gave rise to the 16 T cell receptor beta chains below, sequenced in a study of T cells after yellow fever vaccination (dated by TCRdb to about 2019). The library was obtained by 5' RACE. TCRdb lists the instrument as Illumina HiSeq 2500. Through fastp at Q25 and MiXCR, TCRdb rebuilt clones from the public reads, retaining in-frame beta chains. Identical CDR3 protein sequences are pooled into one entry, listed with their most common genes and DNA. This sample is represented by hundreds of thousands of distinct CDR3 sequences; under 7.5% of them were singletons. Of the sample, over 14% falls within the top ten clones. The label giving this sample's treatment or condition can be read as: live attenuated yellow fever vaccine strain. Specimen: PBMCs, collected 5 days after the yellow fever booster vaccination. All receptors derive from a man aged 25 to 40 who received the YFV17D yellow fever vaccine.

The rearrangement joins TRBV9 to TRBJ1-4; D gene unclear. Germline loops: CDR1 SGDLS, CDR2 YYNGEE. The CDR3 totals 15 residues. V lost 0 bases to trimming and J lost 0 bases, with 6 bases between them. The CDR3 loop reads CASSVDPTTNEKLFF. The CDR3 nucleotides are TGTGCCAGCAGCGTAGACCCCACAACTAATGAAAAACTGTTTTTT.

This clonotype has just a few counts. The J gene is TRBJ2-5, the V gene TRBV6-5; D not certain. The germline V gene encodes CDR1 MNHEY and CDR2 SVGAGI. This CDR3 has 14 amino acids. V lost 2 bases and J lost 5, with 12 bases in between. The DNA of the CDR3 is TGTGCCAGCAGTTACACGTCTAAGGGCGAGACCCAGTACTTC. Translating it yields CASSYTSKGETQYF.

This clonotype was observed a handful of times. The J gene is TRBJ2-3, the V gene TRBV5-1, with a tentative D call TRBD2 (5 bases). Trimming shortened V by 2 bases and J by 2 bases, and 12 bases separated the two germline ends. The CDR3 covers 15 residues. Germline CDR1 and CDR2: SGHRS and YFSETQ. CDR3 nucleotide sequence: TGCGCCAGCAGCTTCCGGGCCCGGGACACAGATACGCAGTATTTT. Residues: CASSFRARDTDTQYF.

This clonotype was found a few times. The chain links TRBV28 to TRBJ2-7; D not certain. Trimming pared 7 bases from V and 3 bases from J, leaving 16 bases between. Germline CDR1 is MDHEN and CDR2 is SYDVKM. This CDR3 has 14 amino acids. Written as DNA, the CDR3 is TGTGCCAGCAAAGACATTGAGACCCACTACGAGCAGTACTTC. It codes for CASKDIETHYEQYF.

This clonotype was seen many times. The CDR3 protein is CATSTPGAVRDEQYF. In DNA, the CDR3 is TGTGCCACCAGCACCCCCGGGGCGGTGAGGGACGAGCAGTACTTC. The rearrangement links TRBV15 to TRBJ2-7; D possibly matches TRBD1 or TRBD2 (5 bases each). Per the germline V gene, CDR1 is LNHNV and CDR2 is YYDKDF (reference sequence). Trimming cost V 4 bases and J 5 bases, with 18 bases left between them. CDR3 size: 15 residues.

This clonotype was seen repeatedly, ten times or more. This rearrangement joins TRBV12-3 or TRBV12-4 to TRBJ2-2; 11 positions agree with TRBD2. V was clipped by 10 bases and J by 3 bases; unmatched bases: 4. CDR3 length: 14 amino acids. CDR3 sequence (DNA): TGTGCCACCCAACTAGCGGGAGACACCGGGGAGCTGTTTTTT. Translated, it gives CATQLAGDTGELFF.

On this clonotype: Mismatch with germline at one junction end may stem from a read error. The gene calls are TRBV3-1 and TRBJ2-1; 14 nucleotides match TRBD2. Germline V CDR1 and CDR2: LGHDT, YNNKEL (reference sequence). This CDR3 is built from 18 residues. As DNA, the CDR3 is TGTGCCTGCAGCCAAGATGCGACTAGCGGGAGGGCCAGCAATGAGCAGTTCTTC. This sequence encodes CACSQDATSGRASNEQFF.

This clonotype was detected a few times. V and J are TRBV28 and TRBJ2-7, with D uncertain. V was trimmed by 6 bases and J by 0 bases, leaving 12 bases between them. Germline CDR1 is MDHEN and CDR2 is SYDVKM. The CDR3 covers 14 residues. The DNA for the CDR3 is TGTGCCAGCAGCGTTATCCAGAGCTCCTACGAGCAGTACTTC. Translation: CASSVIQSSYEQYF.

This sequence joins TRBV20-1 and TRBJ2-3; TRBD1 matches at 9 bases. Germline CDR1 is DFQATT and CDR2 is SNEGSKA (reference sequence). The CDR3 consists of 15 residues. Trimming cost V 3 bases and J 1 base; bases outside gene matches: 5. The CDR3 reads CSASGTGLGTDTQYF. The CDR3 nucleotides read TGCAGTGCTAGCGGGACAGGGTTGGGCACAGATACGCAGTATTTT.

This clonotype appeared a few times. This chain joins TRBV18 and TRBJ2-1; the D is unclear. Germline CDR1 KGHSH, CDR2 LQKENI. The V and J ends lost 2 bases and 4 bases respectively, with 9 bases between them. There are 14 residues in the CDR3. The CDR3 sequence: CASSPDVIYNEQFF. The DNA of the CDR3 is TGTGCCAGCTCACCAGATGTGATTTACAATGAGCAGTTCTTC.

V gene TRBV20-1 combines with J gene TRBJ2-1; the D gene is possibly TRBD2 (5 bases). V was trimmed by 2 bases and J by 1 base, leaving 12 bases between them. The CDR3 covers 15 residues. The germline CDR1 and CDR2 sequences are DFQATT and SNEGSKA (reference sequence). CDR3 loop: CSARFLARSYNEQFF. For the CDR3, the DNA is TGCAGTGCTAGATTTCTAGCCCGGTCCTACAATGAGCAGTTCTTC.

This clonotype was observed a few times. The germline gene is not matched at one end of the junction; a read error may be the cause. The chain is built from TRBV20-1 and TRBJ2-1; no definite D call. This CDR3 spans 16 amino acids. Per the germline V gene, CDR1 is DFQATT and CDR2 is SNEGSKA (reference sequence). The CDR3 here is CCARVATTSSYNEQFF. The CDR3 nucleotides read TGCTGTGCTAGAGTGGCAACTACGAGCTCCTACAATGAGCAGTTCTTC.

This clonotype has ten or more counts. The chain employs TRBV5-1 and TRBJ2-4; 7 nucleotides align to TRBD2. The CDR3 totals 14 residues. V dropped 4 bases and J dropped 7; count of bases not matched to a gene: 8. Germline-derived CDR1 and CDR2 are SGHRS and YFSETQ. The CDR3 here is CASSGGTGGNIQYF. The CDR3 coding sequence is TGCGCCAGCAGCGGAGGGACGGGGGGTAACATTCAGTACTTC.

This clonotype was detected many times. V is TRBV5-6 and J is TRBJ2-1; 7 bases fit TRBD1. Trimming cost V 4 bases and J 4 bases; bases outside gene matches: 8. CDR1 and CDR2 from the germline V gene are SGHDT and YYEEEE. The CDR3 contains 15 residues. CDR3 bases: TGTGCCAGCAGCCGTATGCCAGGGGGTTACAATGAGCAGTTCTTC. Residues: CASSRMPGGYNEQFF.

This clonotype occurred many times. The chain joins TRBV5-1 to TRBJ2-2, with a possible D match to TRBD2 (5 bases). Trimming took 4 bases from V and 7 from J, leaving 17 bases between them. Germline assignment: CDR1 SGHRS and CDR2 YFSETQ. This CDR3 comprises 15 residues. The CDR3 loop is CASSPGTPRGGELFF. CDR3 nucleotides: TGCGCCAGCAGCCCGGGTACTCCCCGGGGCGGGGAGCTGTTTTTT.

This clonotype was seen many times. The chain has TRBV29-1 and TRBJ2-1, with D uncertain. The CDR3 is made up of 11 amino acids. Germline values: CDR1 SQVTM, CDR2 ANQGSEA. Trimming cost V 6 bases and J 6 bases, with 9 bases left between them. DNA of the CDR3: TGCAGCGTAGCTACCTTCAATGAGCAGTTCTTC. Its protein product is CSVATFNEQFF.